This entry concerns a single T cell receptor beta chain. The antigen is unknown. The data derive from a study of cytomegalovirus exposure and HLA in healthy donors. PCR used 60 Vbeta primers and 13 Jbeta primers. Measured with immunoSEQ multiplex PCR; TCRdb has only the in-frame clones, and not every one. In the table there are 150,000 to 200,000 clones, 75% to 80% of which are singletons. The study, taken as a whole, reports: Within a later analysis, the majority of CMV-associated TCR beta chains appeared HLA-restricted. V- and J-gene trimming in TCR beta was tied to a missense DCLRE1C variant by an analysis performed later. Previous analysis showed most TCR beta V segments were productive about 87% or about 30% of the time. Sequencing likely generated an artifact that appeared as a cluster of highly shared sequence variants.

The CDR3 runs 14 residues. The V gene lost 3 bases and the J gene lost 3 bases, with 11 bases spanning the gap. Germline loops: CDR1 SEHNR, CDR2 FQNEAQ (reference sequence). The receptor was derived from a woman aged 40-49 years in good health and CMV-seropositive. Specimen: PBMCs. The chain has TRBV7-9 and TRBJ1-1, with D possibly TRBD1 on 5 matching bases. The CDR3 protein is CASSFPKGDTEAFF. CDR3 sequence (DNA): TGTGCCAGCAGCTTTCCAAAAGGGGACACTGAAGCTTTCTTT.